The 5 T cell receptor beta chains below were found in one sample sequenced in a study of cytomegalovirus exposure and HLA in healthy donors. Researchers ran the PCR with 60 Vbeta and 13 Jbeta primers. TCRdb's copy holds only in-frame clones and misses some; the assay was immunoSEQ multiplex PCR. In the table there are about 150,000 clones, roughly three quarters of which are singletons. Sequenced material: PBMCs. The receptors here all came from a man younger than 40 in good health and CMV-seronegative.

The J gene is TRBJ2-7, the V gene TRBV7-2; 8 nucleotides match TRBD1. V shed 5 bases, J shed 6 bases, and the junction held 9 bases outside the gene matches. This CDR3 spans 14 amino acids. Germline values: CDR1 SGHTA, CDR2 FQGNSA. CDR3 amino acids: CASSTRQGNSEQYF. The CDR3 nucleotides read TGTGCCAGCAGCACTAGACAGGGGAACTCCGAGCAGTACTTC.

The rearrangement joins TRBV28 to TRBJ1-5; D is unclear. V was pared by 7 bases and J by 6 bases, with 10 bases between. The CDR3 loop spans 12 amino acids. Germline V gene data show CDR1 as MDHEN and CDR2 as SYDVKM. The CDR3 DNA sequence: TGTGCCAGCACCTTCGGGGTTCAGCCCCAGCATTTT. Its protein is CASTFGVQPQHF.

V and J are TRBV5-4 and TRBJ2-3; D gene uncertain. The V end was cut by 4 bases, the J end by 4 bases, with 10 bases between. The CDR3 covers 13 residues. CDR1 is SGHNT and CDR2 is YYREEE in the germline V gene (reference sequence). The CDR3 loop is CASSPAQADTQYF. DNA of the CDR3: TGTGCCAGCAGCCCCGCTCAGGCAGATACGCAGTATTTT.

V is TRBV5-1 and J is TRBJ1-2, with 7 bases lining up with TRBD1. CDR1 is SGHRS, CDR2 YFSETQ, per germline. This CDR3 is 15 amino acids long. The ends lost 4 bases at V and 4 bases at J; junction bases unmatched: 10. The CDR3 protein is CASSPSNDRAYGYTF. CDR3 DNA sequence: TGCGCCAGCAGCCCATCCAATGACAGGGCCTATGGCTACACCTTC.

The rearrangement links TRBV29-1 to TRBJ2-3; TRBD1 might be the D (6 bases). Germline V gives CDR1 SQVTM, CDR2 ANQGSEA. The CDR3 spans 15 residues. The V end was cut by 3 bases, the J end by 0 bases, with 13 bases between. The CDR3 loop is CSVDPGVLSTDTQYF. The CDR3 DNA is TGCAGCGTTGACCCAGGGGTCCTTAGCACAGATACGCAGTATTTT.